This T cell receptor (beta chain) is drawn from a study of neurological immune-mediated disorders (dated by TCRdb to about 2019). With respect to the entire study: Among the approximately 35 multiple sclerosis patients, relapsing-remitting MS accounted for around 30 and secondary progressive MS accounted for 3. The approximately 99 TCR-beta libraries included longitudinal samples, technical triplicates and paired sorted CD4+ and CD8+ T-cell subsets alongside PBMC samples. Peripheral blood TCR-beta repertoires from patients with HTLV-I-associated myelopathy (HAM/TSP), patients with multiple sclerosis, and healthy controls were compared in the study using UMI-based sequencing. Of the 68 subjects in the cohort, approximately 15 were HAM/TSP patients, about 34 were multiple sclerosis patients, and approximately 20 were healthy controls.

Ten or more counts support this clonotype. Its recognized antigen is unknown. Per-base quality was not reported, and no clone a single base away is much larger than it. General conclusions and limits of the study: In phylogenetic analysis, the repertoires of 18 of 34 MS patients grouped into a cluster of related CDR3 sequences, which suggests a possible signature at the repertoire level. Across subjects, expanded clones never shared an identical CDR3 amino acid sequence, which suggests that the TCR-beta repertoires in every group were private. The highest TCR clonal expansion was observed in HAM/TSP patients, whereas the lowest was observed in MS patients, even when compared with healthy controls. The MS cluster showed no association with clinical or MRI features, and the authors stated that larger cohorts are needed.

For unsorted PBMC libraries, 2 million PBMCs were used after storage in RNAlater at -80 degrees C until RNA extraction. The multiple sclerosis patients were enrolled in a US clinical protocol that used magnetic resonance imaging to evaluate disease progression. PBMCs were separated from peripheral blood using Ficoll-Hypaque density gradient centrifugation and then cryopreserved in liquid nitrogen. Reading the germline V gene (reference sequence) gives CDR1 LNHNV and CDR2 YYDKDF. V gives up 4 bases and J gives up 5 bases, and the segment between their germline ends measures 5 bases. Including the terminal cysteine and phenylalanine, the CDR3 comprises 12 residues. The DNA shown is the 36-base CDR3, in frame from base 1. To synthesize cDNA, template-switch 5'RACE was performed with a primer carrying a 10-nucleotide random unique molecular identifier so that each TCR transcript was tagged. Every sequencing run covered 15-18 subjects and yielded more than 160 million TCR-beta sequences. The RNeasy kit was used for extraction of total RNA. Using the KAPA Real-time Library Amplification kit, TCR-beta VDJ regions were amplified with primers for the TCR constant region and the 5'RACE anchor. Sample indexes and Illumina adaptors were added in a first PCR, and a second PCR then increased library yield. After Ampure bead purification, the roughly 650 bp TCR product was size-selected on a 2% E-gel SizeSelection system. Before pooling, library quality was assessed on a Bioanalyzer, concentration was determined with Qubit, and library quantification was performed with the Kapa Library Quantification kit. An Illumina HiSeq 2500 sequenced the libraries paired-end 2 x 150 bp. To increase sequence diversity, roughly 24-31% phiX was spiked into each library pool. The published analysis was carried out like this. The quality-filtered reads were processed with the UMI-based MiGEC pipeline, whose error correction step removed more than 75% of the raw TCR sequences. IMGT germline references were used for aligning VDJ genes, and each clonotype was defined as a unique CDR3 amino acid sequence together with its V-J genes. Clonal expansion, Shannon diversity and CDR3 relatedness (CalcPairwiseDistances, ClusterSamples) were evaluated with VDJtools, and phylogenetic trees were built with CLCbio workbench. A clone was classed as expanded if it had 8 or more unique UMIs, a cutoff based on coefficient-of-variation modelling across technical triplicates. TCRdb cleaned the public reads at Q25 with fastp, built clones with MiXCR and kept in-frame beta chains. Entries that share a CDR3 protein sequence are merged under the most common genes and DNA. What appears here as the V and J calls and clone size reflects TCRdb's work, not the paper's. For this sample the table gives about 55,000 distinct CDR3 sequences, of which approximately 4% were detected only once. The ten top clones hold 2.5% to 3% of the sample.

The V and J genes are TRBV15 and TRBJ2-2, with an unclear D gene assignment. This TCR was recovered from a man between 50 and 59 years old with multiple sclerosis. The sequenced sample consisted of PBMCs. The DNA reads TGTGCCACCAGCACCAGGACCGGGGAGCTGTTTTTT. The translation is CATSTRTGELFF.